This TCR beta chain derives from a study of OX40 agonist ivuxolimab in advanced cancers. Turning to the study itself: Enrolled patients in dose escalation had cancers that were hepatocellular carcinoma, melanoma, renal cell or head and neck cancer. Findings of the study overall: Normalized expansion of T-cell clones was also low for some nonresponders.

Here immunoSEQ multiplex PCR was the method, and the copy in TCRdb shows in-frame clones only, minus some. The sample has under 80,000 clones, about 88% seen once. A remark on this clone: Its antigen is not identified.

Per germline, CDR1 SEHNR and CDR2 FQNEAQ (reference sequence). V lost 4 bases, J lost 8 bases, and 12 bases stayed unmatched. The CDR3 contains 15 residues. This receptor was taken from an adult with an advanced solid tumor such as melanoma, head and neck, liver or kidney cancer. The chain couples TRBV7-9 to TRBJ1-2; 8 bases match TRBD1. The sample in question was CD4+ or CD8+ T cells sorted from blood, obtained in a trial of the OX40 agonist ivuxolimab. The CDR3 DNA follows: TGTGCCAGCAGCTCCCCAGGGGGCGCGTCCCAAGGCTACACCTTC. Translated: CASSSPGGASQGYTF.